This T cell receptor beta chain appears in the sequencing data of a study of CD8+ T cells in alopecia areata. The study's findings and limits: Clonality was higher in lesional than normal scalp, especially in alopecia totalis/universalis. Patients shared TCRs less clearly than mice did, possibly owing to HLA.

The time point: mouse skin 3 weeks after grafting. Sequencing templates came from extracted RNA that was reverse transcribed into cDNA. Profiled with immunoSEQ multiplex PCR; TCRdb holds only in-frame clones, not every one. Listed here are 2,500 to 3,500 clones without any singletons, the top ten holding roughly 9.1%. Comment on this clone: What it binds is unknown. Germline and genes here are mouse. The CDR3 goes on 4 residues after the read ends, and that part is filled in from the germline J gene.

The V and J ends lost 2 bases and 0 bases respectively, with 8 bases between them. The CDR3 is 14 residues long. Germline V lookup: CDR1 NNHDY, CDR2 SYVADS. The chain employs TRBV13-3 and TRBJ1-2, with TRBD1 as a possible D gene (5 bases). This TCR was recovered from a C3H/HeJ mouse with alopecia areata. For this strain, the MHC haplotype corresponds to H2-k. The source material was skin, sampled at week 3. The CDR3 loop reads CASSDRASNSDYTF. CDR3 DNA (partial): TGTGCCAGCAGTGACAGGGCGTCAAACTCC.